This T cell receptor (beta chain) was recorded in a study of CD8+CD57+ T cells in acquired aplastic anemia. Background on the study: Yields of DNA that came from sorted CD4+ and CD8+ cells averaged about 2.9 ug.

TCR beta VDJ and CDR3 profiling used genomic DNA as template. TCRdb ran MiXCR on the reads and lists one entry per CDR3 protein. Among some 120,000 distinct CDR3 sequences listed, 58% were seen once. Germline V gives CDR1 SQVTM, CDR2 ANQGSEA. The CDR3 has 13 residues. V was cut by 4 bases and J by 4 bases, with 14 bases left in between. CD8+CD57+ cell expansion, shown by flow cytometry, had occurred in the patients selected for sequencing. Of note for this clonotype: Its antigen is not known.

General study points: Overlap between patients and controls comprised almost 30 CD8+ CDR3 sequences.

This receptor was taken from a human donor with aplastic anemia. Material: sorted CD4+, CD8+, or CD8+CD57+ T cells (not recorded which) from PBMCs. This chain connects TRBV29-1 to TRBJ2-7; D call uncertain. CDR3 protein: CSVVEDLGYEQYF. The CDR3 DNA follows: TGCAGCGTTGTCGAGGACCTGGGATACGAGCAGTACTTC.